Here is one TCR beta chain with its context. What it binds is not known. The source of the sample is a study of OX40 agonist ivuxolimab in advanced cancers. Overall study context: Males comprised about 78% of the group, whose mean age was roughly 64 years (range roughly 20 to 85). Findings and limits, study-wide: What antigens the expanded peripheral T cells recognized was never established.

Generated by immunoSEQ multiplex PCR, the TCRdb table keeps only in-frame clones and is missing some. The table has more than 55,000 clones, around 87% seen once; the top ten hold under 4.5%. This TCR derives from an adult with an advanced solid tumor such as melanoma, head and neck, liver or kidney cancer. The source was CD4+ or CD8+ T cells sorted from blood, collected in a trial of the OX40 agonist ivuxolimab.

The CDR3 reads CASSPRREMGELFF. CDR3 nucleotides: TGTGCCAGTAGTCCACGACGGGAGATGGGGGAGCTGTTTTTT. This chain links TRBV19 with TRBJ2-2, with D possibly TRBD2 on 6 matching bases. There are 14 residues in the CDR3. Trimming took 5 bases from V and 8 from J, leaving 15 bases between them. Looked up from germline, CDR1 is LNHDA and CDR2 is SQIVND (reference sequence).